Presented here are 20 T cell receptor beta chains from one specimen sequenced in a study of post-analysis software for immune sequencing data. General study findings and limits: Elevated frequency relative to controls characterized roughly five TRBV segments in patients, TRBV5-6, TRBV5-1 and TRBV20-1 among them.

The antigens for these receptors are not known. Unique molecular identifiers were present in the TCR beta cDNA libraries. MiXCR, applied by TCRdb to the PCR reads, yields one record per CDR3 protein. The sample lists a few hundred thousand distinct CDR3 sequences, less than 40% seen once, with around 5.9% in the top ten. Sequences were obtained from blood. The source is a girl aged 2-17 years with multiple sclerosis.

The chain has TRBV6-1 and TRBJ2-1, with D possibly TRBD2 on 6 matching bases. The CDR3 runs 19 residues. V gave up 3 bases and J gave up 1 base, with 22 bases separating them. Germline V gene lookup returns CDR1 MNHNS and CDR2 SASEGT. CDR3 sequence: CASSEDGSIGGLSYNEQFF. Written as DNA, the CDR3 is TGTGCCAGCAGTGAGGACGGCTCAATCGGGGGACTGTCCTACAATGAGCAGTTCTTC.

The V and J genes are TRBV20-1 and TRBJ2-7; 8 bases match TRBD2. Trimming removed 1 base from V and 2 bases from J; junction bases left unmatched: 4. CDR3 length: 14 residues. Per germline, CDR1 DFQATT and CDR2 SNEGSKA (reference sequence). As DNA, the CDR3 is TGCAGTGCTAGAGGGGCGGGGGGAGCCTACGAGCAGTACTTC. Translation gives CSARGAGGAYEQYF.

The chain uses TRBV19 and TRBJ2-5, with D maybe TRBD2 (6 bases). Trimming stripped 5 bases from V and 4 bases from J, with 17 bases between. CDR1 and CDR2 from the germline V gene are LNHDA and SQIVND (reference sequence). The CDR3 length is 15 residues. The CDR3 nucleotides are TGTGCCAGTAGTGCCGGAGGGTGGGGGGTAGAGACCCAGTACTTC. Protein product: CASSAGGWGVETQYF.

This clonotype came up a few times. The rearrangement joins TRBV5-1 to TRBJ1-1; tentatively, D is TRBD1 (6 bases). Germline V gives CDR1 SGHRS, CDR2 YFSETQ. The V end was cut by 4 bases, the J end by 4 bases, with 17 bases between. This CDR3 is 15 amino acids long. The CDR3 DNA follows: TGCGCCAGCAGCCGGGCAGGGGAGCTGGGCACTGAAGCTTTCTTT. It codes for CASSRAGELGTEAFF.

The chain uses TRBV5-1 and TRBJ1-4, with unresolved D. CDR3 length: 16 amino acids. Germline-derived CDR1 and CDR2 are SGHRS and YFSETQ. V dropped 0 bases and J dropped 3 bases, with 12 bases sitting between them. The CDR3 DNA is TGCGCCAGCAGCTTGGATCCCGTTGGTGCTAATGAAAAACTGTTTTTT. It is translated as CASSLDPVGANEKLFF.

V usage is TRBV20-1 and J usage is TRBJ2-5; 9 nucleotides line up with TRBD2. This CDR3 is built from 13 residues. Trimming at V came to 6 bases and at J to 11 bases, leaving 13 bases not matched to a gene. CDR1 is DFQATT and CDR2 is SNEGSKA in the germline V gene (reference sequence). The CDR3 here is CSAASGESYEQYF. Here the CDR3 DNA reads TGCAGTGCCGCTAGCGGGGAGTCCTATGAGCAGTACTTC.

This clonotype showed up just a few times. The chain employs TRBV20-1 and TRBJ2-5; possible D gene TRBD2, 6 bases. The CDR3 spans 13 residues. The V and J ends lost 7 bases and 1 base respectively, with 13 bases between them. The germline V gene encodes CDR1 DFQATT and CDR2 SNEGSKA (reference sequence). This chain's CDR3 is CSGTMGGQETQYF. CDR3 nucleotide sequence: TGCAGTGGGACCATGGGGGGCCAAGAGACCCAGTACTTC.

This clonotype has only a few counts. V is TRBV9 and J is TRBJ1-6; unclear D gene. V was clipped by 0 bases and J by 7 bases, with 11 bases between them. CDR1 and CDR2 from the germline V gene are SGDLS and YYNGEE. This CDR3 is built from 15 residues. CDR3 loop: CASSVGHTSNSPLHF. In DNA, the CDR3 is TGTGCCAGCAGCGTAGGTCATACCTCAAATTCACCCCTCCACTTT.

The CDR3 bases are TGTGCCAGCAGCTTAGAGGGGACACTCTACAATGAGCAGTTCTTC. This codes for CASSLEGTLYNEQFF. The rearrangement joins TRBV7-9 to TRBJ2-1; tentatively, D is TRBD1 (6 bases). V lost 1 base, J lost 3 bases, and 10 bases lay in between. Germline CDR1 is SEHNR and CDR2 is FQNEAQ (reference sequence). CDR3 size: 15 residues.

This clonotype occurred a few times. CDR3 in amino acids: CASSPRGRGYNEQFF. CDR3 DNA sequence: TGCGCCAGCAGCCCGCGGGGCCGGGGTTACAATGAGCAGTTCTTC. V gene TRBV5-1 combines with J gene TRBJ2-1; perhaps TRBD2 as D (6 bases). Trimming shortened V by 4 bases and J by 4 bases, and 15 bases separated the two germline ends. CDR1 SGHRS and CDR2 YFSETQ come from the germline V gene. This CDR3 is 15 amino acids long. Variable domain in full (rest from reference TRBV5-1 and TRBJ2-1): KAGVTQTPRYLIKTRGQQVTLSCSPISGHRSVSWYQQTPGQGLQFLFEYFSETQRNKGNFPGRFSGRQFSNSRSEMNVSTLELGDSALYLCASSPRGRGYNEQFFGPGTRLTVL.

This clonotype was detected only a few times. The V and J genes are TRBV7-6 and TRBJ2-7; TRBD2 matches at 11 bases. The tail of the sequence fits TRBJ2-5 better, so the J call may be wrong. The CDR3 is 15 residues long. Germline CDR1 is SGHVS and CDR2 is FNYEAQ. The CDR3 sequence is CASSLTSGGRETQYF. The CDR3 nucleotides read TGTGCCAGCAGTCTCACTAGCGGGGGCAGAGAGACCCAGTACTTC.

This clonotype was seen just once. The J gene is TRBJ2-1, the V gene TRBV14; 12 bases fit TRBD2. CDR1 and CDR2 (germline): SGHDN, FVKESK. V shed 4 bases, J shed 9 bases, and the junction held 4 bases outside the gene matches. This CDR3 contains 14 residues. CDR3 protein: CASSRRTSGVEQFF. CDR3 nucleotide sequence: TGTGCCAGCAGCCGAAGGACTAGCGGGGTTGAGCAGTTCTTC.

CDR3 DNA: TGCAGTGCTACCACCCGGGGAGCTCCCCAAGAGACCCAGTACTTC. Protein: CSATTRGAPQETQYF. The chain carries TRBV20-1 and TRBJ2-5; D may be TRBD2 (5 bases). This CDR3 comprises 15 residues. Germline CDR1 reads DFQATT; CDR2 reads SNEGSKA (reference sequence). Trimming pared 4 bases from V and 1 base from J, leaving 16 bases between.

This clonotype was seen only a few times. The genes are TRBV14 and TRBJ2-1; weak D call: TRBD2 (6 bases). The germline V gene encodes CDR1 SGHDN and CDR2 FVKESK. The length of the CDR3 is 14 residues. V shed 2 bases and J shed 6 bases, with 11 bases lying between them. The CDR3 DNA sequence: TGTGCCAGCAGCCAAAGGGACTTCTTCAATGAGCAGTTCTTC. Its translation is CASSQRDFFNEQFF.

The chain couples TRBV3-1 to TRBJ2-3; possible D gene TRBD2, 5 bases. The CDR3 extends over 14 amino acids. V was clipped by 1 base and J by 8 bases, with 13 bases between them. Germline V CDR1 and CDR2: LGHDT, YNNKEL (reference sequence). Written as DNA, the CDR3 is TGTGCCAGCAGCCAAGTCTCGGGGTTGGGTACGCAGTATTTT. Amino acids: CASSQVSGLGTQYF.

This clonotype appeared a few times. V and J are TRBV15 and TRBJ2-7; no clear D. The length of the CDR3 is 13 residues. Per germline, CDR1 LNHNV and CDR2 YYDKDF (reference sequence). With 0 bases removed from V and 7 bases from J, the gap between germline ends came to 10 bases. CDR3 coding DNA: TGTGCCACCAGCAGAGATTTACTGATGGAGCAGTACTTC. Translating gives CATSRDLLMEQYF.

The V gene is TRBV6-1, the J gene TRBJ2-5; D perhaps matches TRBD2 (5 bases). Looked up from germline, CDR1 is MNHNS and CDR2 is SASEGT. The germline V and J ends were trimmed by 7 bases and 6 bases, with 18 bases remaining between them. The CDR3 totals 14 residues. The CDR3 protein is CASKRAPRGQTQYF. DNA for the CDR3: TGTGCCAGCAAAAGGGCACCTAGAGGGCAGACCCAGTACTTC.

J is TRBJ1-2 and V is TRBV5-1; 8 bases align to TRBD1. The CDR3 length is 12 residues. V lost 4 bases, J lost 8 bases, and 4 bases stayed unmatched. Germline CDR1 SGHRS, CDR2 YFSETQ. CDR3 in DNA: TGCGCCAGCAGCGAGGACAGGGTAGGCTACACCTTC. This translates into CASSEDRVGYTF.

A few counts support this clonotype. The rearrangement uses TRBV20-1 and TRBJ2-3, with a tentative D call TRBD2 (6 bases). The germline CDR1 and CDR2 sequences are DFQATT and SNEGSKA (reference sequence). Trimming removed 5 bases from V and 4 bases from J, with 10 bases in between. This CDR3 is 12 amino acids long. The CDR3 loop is CSAPGGSDTQYF. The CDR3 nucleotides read TGCAGTGCTCCCGGGGGTTCAGATACGCAGTATTTT.

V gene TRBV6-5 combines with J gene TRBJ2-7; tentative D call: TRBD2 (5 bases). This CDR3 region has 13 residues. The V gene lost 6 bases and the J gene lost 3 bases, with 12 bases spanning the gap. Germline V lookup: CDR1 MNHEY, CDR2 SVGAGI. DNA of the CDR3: TGTGCCAGCAGACGACTATTTGACTACGAGCAGTACTTC. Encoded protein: CASRRLFDYEQYF.